Listed below are T cell receptor beta chains from one sample, sequenced in a study of T cell responses to AZD1222 COVID-19 vaccine. Measured with immunoSEQ multiplex PCR; TCRdb has only the in-frame clones, and not every one. The data hold roughly 70,000 clones, with more than 75% observed a single time. The sample was peripheral blood, taken 28 days after the second dose of the MenACWY control vaccine. These TCRs come from an adult who received the MenACWY meningococcal vaccine as a control. CDR3s include the opening cysteine and the closing phenylalanine or tryptophan. D genes are given only for firm matches. Some rows mark clone size as missing; the rest say once, few, many or name a class of expanded clone.

v_call: TRBV28
d_call: TRBD1
clone_size: .
j_call: TRBJ1-6
cdr3_nt: TGTGCCAGCAGGCCTACAGGGGAGTGGTCACCCCTCCACTTT
cdr3_aa: CASRPTGEWSPLHF

v_call: TRBV5-1
d_call: TRBD1
clone_size: .
j_call: TRBJ1-3
cdr3_nt: TGCGCCAGCAGCGAGAGACAGGGTTCTGGAAACACCATATATTTT
cdr3_aa: CASSERQGSGNTIYF

v_call: TRBV7-9
d_call: .
clone_size: .
j_call: TRBJ1-2
cdr3_nt: TGTGCCAGCAGCCCACTAGGGGGGGAGCCCAGTGGCTACACCTTC
cdr3_aa: CASSPLGGEPSGYTF

v_call: TRBV18
d_call: .
clone_size: .
j_call: TRBJ1-5
cdr3_nt: TGTGCCAGCTCACCGGAGGATAGCAATCAGCCCCAGCATTTT
cdr3_aa: CASSPEDSNQPQHF

v_call: TRBV5-1
d_call: TRBD1
clone_size: .
j_call: TRBJ1-2
cdr3_nt: TGCGCCAGCAGCCGGCCCAATGACAGGGGTGATGGCTACACCTTC
cdr3_aa: CASSRPNDRGDGYTF

v_call: TRBV6-5
d_call: .
clone_size: .
j_call: TRBJ2-2
cdr3_nt: TGTGCCAGCAGTACTCATGGGACCGGGGAGCTGTTTTTT
cdr3_aa: CASSTHGTGELFF

v_call: TRBV18
d_call: .
clone_size: .
j_call: TRBJ1-1
cdr3_nt: TGTGCCAGCTCACCACCAGGGCAGATGCTCGCTGAAGCTTTCTTT
cdr3_aa: CASSPPGQMLAEAFF

v_call: TRBV20-1
d_call: .
clone_size: .
j_call: TRBJ2-7
cdr3_nt: TGCAGTGCTACAGGGGAGGGCGAGCAGTACTTC
cdr3_aa: CSATGEGEQYF

v_call: TRBV19
d_call: TRBD1
clone_size: .
j_call: TRBJ1-1
cdr3_nt: TGTGCCAGTAGTATCCTAGGGACAGGGGACCCGAACACTGAAGCTTTCTTT
cdr3_aa: CASSILGTGDPNTEAFF

v_call: TRBV7-9
d_call: .
clone_size: .
j_call: TRBJ2-5
cdr3_nt: TGTGCCAGCAGCTTGGGGAACCCGGAGACCCAGTACTTC
cdr3_aa: CASSLGNPETQYF

v_call: TRBV4-2
d_call: TRBD1
clone_size: .
j_call: TRBJ2-2
cdr3_nt: TGTGCCAGCAGCGAAGGGACAGGGGAAGTCGGGGAGCTGTTTTTT
cdr3_aa: CASSEGTGEVGELFF

v_call: TRBV9
d_call: TRBD2
clone_size: .
j_call: TRBJ2-1
cdr3_nt: TGTGCCAGCAGCACCAAGACTAGCGGAAATGAGCAGTTCTTC
cdr3_aa: CASSTKTSGNEQFF

v_call: TRBV7-9
d_call: .
clone_size: .
j_call: TRBJ1-2
cdr3_nt: TGTGCCAGCGCGTCGGGCGAGAACTATGGCTACACCTTC
cdr3_aa: CASASGENYGYTF

v_call: TRBV3-1/TRBV3-2
d_call: TRBD1
clone_size: .
j_call: TRBJ1-1
cdr3_nt: TGTGCCAGCAGCCAAGAAGACAGGGGGGTCACTGAAGCTTTCTTT
cdr3_aa: CASSQEDRGVTEAFF

v_call: TRBV2
d_call: .
clone_size: .
j_call: TRBJ2-7
cdr3_nt: TGTGCCAGCAGTGACAGGGGTTATATTAGGAGCTCCTACGAGCAGTACTTC
cdr3_aa: CASSDRGYIRSSYEQYF

v_call: TRBV6-2/TRBV6-3
d_call: .
clone_size: .
j_call: TRBJ2-6
cdr3_nt: TGTGCCAGCAGCCAAGGTGGGGGCTCTGGGGCCAACGTCCTGACTTTC
cdr3_aa: CASSQGGGSGANVLTF

v_call: TRBV5-1
d_call: TRBD1
clone_size: .
j_call: TRBJ2-3
cdr3_nt: TGCGCCAGCAGCCCGGGACAGGTCCCGTCCACAGATACGCAGTATTTT
cdr3_aa: CASSPGQVPSTDTQYF

v_call: TRBV19
d_call: TRBD1
clone_size: .
j_call: TRBJ1-2
cdr3_nt: TGTGCCAGTAGTATGGGACAGGGCGGTTCAGGCGGCTACACCTTC
cdr3_aa: CASSMGQGGSGGYTF

v_call: TRBV5-5
d_call: .
clone_size: .
j_call: TRBJ2-7
cdr3_nt: TGTGCCAGCAGCTCCCAAGGGGGAGGGGACATTCCCTACGAGCAGTACTTC
cdr3_aa: CASSSQGGGDIPYEQYF

v_call: TRBV5-1
d_call: .
clone_size: .
j_call: TRBJ1-2
cdr3_nt: TGCGCCAGCAGCTTGGGGGGGGGCGCCTCGCACCCGAATGGCTACACCTTC
cdr3_aa: CASSLGGGASHPNGYTF

v_call: TRBV27
d_call: .
clone_size: .
j_call: TRBJ2-2
cdr3_nt: TGTGCCAGCAGTTTGTTGGGCGGGGAGCTGTTTTTT
cdr3_aa: CASSLLGGELFF

v_call: TRBV6-5
d_call: .
clone_size: .
j_call: TRBJ1-2
cdr3_nt: TGTGCCACCCACCGGTCGGGGGGGGTCTATGGCTACACCTTC
cdr3_aa: CATHRSGGVYGYTF

v_call: TRBV18
d_call: TRBD1
clone_size: .
j_call: TRBJ2-2
cdr3_nt: TGTGCCAGCTCACACCAGGGGGATGAGGCCGGGGAGCTGTTTTTT
cdr3_aa: CASSHQGDEAGELFF

v_call: TRBV7-8
d_call: .
clone_size: .
j_call: TRBJ2-7
cdr3_nt: TGTGCCAGCAGCTTAGCAGCCAGCTACGAGCAGTACTTC
cdr3_aa: CASSLAASYEQYF

v_call: TRBV29-1
d_call: .
clone_size: .
j_call: TRBJ2-3
cdr3_nt: TGCAGCGCTGGGACTGACACAGATACGCAGTATTTT
cdr3_aa: CSAGTDTDTQYF

v_call: TRBV28
d_call: TRBD1
clone_size: once
j_call: TRBJ2-6
cdr3_nt: TGTGCCAGCAGTTACGCGACAGGGGCACGCTCTGGGGCCAACGTCCTGACTTTC
cdr3_aa: CASSYATGARSGANVLTF

v_call: TRBV3-1/TRBV3-2
d_call: .
clone_size: .
j_call: TRBJ2-1
cdr3_nt: TGTGCCAGCAGCCTATACAATGAGCAGTTCTTC
cdr3_aa: CASSLYNEQFF

v_call: TRBV30
d_call: .
clone_size: .
j_call: TRBJ2-4
cdr3_nt: TGTGCCTGGAGGGACGGTCGGGATAAAGCCAAAAACATTCAGTACTTC
cdr3_aa: CAWRDGRDKAKNIQYF

v_call: TRBV28
d_call: TRBD2
clone_size: .
j_call: TRBJ2-1
cdr3_nt: TGTGCCAGCAGCCACGGGACTAGCGGACTATCCTACAATGAGCAGTTCTTC
cdr3_aa: CASSHGTSGLSYNEQFF

v_call: TRBV7-2
d_call: .
clone_size: .
j_call: TRBJ1-3
cdr3_nt: TGTGCCAGCAGCTTAGAGGGGCTCTCTGGAAACACCATATATTTT
cdr3_aa: CASSLEGLSGNTIYF

v_call: TRBV28
d_call: TRBD1
clone_size: once
j_call: TRBJ1-5
cdr3_nt: TGTGCCAGCAGTTTAGTTCGACAGGGCCCCCAGCCCCAGCATTTT
cdr3_aa: CASSLVRQGPQPQHF

v_call: TRBV24-1
d_call: .
clone_size: .
j_call: TRBJ2-7
cdr3_nt: TGTGCCACCAGTGATTCAGGGTTAGAGCAGTACTTC
cdr3_aa: CATSDSGLEQYF

v_call: TRBV14
d_call: .
clone_size: once
j_call: TRBJ1-1
cdr3_nt: TGTGCCAGCAGCCAGGTTCTTGGCTGGGGGGCTTTCTTT
cdr3_aa: CASSQVLGWGAFF

v_call: TRBV7-2
d_call: TRBD1
clone_size: .
j_call: TRBJ2-7
cdr3_nt: TGTGCCAGCAGCCCCCGACAGGGGGCGCATTACGAGCAGTACTTC
cdr3_aa: CASSPRQGAHYEQYF

v_call: TRBV9
d_call: .
clone_size: .
j_call: TRBJ1-5
cdr3_nt: TGTGCCAGCAGCGCGGGGGGGAATCAGCCCCAGCATTTT
cdr3_aa: CASSAGGNQPQHF